This TCR beta chain was observed in a study of control samples from healthy donors and cancer patients. Looked up from germline, CDR1 is SGHAT and CDR2 is FQNNGV. The length of the CDR3 is 18 residues. The trim removed 6 bases at V and 9 bases at J, leaving 18 bases unmatched. Here immunoSEQ multiplex PCR was the method, and the copy in TCRdb shows in-frame clones only, minus some. The table shows 77,000 or so clones, with about nine tenths occurring only once. The clonotype was recovered from a man aged 25-45 years in good health. V gene TRBV11-2 combines with J gene TRBJ1-6, with 9 bases lining up with TRBD1. Source material: blood. CDR3 residues: CASRPGTGIPLFLSPLHF. The CDR3 coding sequence is TGTGCCAGCAGGCCCGGGACAGGGATCCCCCTCTTTCTTTCACCCCTCCACTTT.